This T cell receptor beta chain comes out of a study of T-cell reconstitution after alpha-beta-depleted transplantation in children. Details on this clonotype: Its antigen is currently unknown.

Library preparation (for TCRbeta) was performed with unique molecular identifiers. Each CDR3 protein gets one entry after TCRdb re-called the PCR reads with MiXCR. The data contain about 600,000 distinct CDR3 sequences, over 10% of them singletons. Study-level results: Surviving thymic progenitors and recipient T cells were the source of high TCRbeta diversity at day 60 in some patients.

Looked up from germline, CDR1 is MNHEY and CDR2 is SMNVEV (reference sequence). V lost 1 base and J 2 bases, leaving 12 bases between the germline ends. The CDR3 is 15 amino acids. The source of this sequence is a male patient between 10 and 17 years old who had a stem cell transplant for acute myeloid leukemia, so the T cells may come from the graft donor. V and J are TRBV27 and TRBJ2-7; a possible D gene is TRBD1 (6 bases). This material consisted of PBMCs, mostly from graft donor cells, taken 360 days after TCRalphabeta/CD19-depleted stem cell transplant. The CDR3 loop is CASSLLVQGPYEQYF. The CDR3 nucleotides read TGTGCCAGCAGTTTATTGGTCCAGGGGCCCTACGAGCAGTACTTC.